The sequence of this T cell receptor (beta chain) was determined in a study of identifying expanded T cells in peripheral blood (dated by TCRdb to 2018 to 2020). In terms of the full investigation: Four technical replicates, made by sequencing separate aliquots from the same pool of genomic DNA, were compared pairwise.

TCRbeta CDR3 regions were profiled by bias-controlled multiplex PCR amplification of genomic DNA with the immunoSEQ Assay. In the source study's methods: To quantify the absolute abundance of each unique TCRbeta CDR3 region, the sequences were collapsed and filtered. Differential abundance was assessed using a binomial (Fisher-equivalent) model and a beta-binomial model in which time-dependent variance fitted from healthy donors was added. Clones with fewer than 5 combined templates were removed, and differential abundance was called for clones with a Benjamini-Hochberg FDR below 0.01. In the beta-binomial model, variance was expressed as a function of the total template count across the two samples, in the form v = (b*log(k)+a)^2. Imported from immuneACCESS, the table was reduced by TCRdb to in-frame sequences with V and J called. These copies leave out some clones; in studies compared against another copy, an unresolved V gene accounts for under half, and the cause of the remainder is not known. From that table come the V and J calls and clone size; the DNA was used to work out D and trimming. This sample comprises 80,000 to 95,000 clones, about nine tenths of them detected only once. The top ten clonotypes cover around 4.1% of the sample.

During the collection period, no immune events, such as infections, were documented for the healthy donors. Blood repertoires from healthy donors were used as a training cohort for calibrating time-dependent variance in a beta-binomial model of differential abundance of T-cell clones. The training cohort was composed of 10 or so healthy donors, 3 female and 7 male. On average the donors were approximately 42 years old, and their ages spanned about 29 to 64 years. Whole blood, obtained from a commercial supplier, was collected from each healthy donor at three time points spaced around 2 weeks apart. For immunosequencing, genomic DNA was extracted from whole blood that had not been sorted. General study outcomes and caveats: Across all healthy-donor time intervals, the beta-binomial model significantly lowered both the number of clones called differentially abundant and the false-positive rate. Across all healthy donors, variance in clone template counts between roughly 2-week samples was found to increase significantly with total template count. The binomial model flagged about 1.1 differentially abundant clones between technical replicates but 15 to 17 over around two weeks and approximately 18 over about 4 weeks. The authors expected that over much longer intervals, such as months to years, biological variance in healthy repertoires might increase even further.

Notes on this clone: Its cognate antigen has yet to be identified. Per-base qualities were not stored, and no clone one base away is much larger.

CDR1 and CDR2, per the germline V gene, are MRHNA and SNTAGT. V and J are truncated by 4 bases and 6 bases respectively, leaving an intervening sequence of 14 bases. Including cysteine and phenylalanine, the CDR3 has 14 amino acids. The CDR3 DNA has 42 bases and is translated from base 1. The chain links TRBV6-4 with TRBJ2-3, with TRBD2 tentatively as D gene (6 bases match). The sequencing sample was made of blood. This receptor was obtained from a person aged 18 to 69 in good health. The nucleotide sequence reads as follows: TGTGCCAGCAGTGCGGAGGGCTCGCGGGATACGCAGTATTTT. Translated, this gives CASSAEGSRDTQYF.